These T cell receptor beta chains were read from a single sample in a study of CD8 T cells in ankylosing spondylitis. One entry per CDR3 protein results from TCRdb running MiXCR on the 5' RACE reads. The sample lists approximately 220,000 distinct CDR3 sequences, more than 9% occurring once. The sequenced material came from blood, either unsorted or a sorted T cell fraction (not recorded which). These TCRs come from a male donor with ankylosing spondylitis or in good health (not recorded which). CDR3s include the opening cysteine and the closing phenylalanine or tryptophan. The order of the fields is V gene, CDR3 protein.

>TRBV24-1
CATSRGASGYTF
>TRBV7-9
CASSLGGPSNTDTQYF
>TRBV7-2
CASSLTGGENEKLFF
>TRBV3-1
CASSQAGSLNEQFF
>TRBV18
CASSPNPAGFYNEQFF
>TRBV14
CASSQGSASRWDEQFF
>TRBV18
CASSPPRVGNEKLFF
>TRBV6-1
CASRWQGGYGYTF
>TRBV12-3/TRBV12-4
CASSLVLDRAGETQYF
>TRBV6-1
CASVTNERGGRHTQYF
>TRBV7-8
CASSQVGGSSTDTQYF
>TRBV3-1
CASSQGGDTDTQYF
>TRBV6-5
CASSYDGEGEPQHF
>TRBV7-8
CASSSLGLAGDGELFF
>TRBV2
CASSAEGNQPQHF
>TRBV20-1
CSARINYEQYF
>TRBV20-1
CSAHRLAGNYNEQFF
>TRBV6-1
CASSETSRQDTPYF
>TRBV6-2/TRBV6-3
CASQAVGELFF
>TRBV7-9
CASSLEGPFEAFF
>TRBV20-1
CSAPGTSGGRGYNEQFF
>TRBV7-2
CASSPREQGATKTQYF
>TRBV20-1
CSAPRGSYEQYF
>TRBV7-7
CASSLDSEETQYF
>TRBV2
CASSDRLPGANVLTF
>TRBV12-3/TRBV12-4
CASSFLQGADEQYF
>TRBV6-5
CASSSNRANTEAFF
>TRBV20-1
CSARAPGLYNEQFF
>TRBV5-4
CASSLDPAGDTDTQYF
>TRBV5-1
CASSLDSVTDTQYF
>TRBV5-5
CASSLGYGTGGTDTQYF
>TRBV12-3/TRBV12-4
CASSPPGQIYEQYF
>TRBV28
CASSPGAGSTDTQYF
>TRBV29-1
CSVQPWTSGGPFYNEQFF
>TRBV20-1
CSARDPPSSPDTQYF
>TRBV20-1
CSAPRGLEEQYF
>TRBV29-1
CSAEAERLYGYTF
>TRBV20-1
CSARDQTSNSPLHF
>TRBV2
CASSLDNRREQYF
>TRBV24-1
CATSAYSHNEQFF
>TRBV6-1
CASRTGQDYGYTF
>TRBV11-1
CASSLAVGTGDGNQPQHF
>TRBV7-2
CASSFRQPDTQYF
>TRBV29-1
CSGFPPPYPSGESRSSYNEQFF
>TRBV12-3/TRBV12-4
CASSLSGSTDTQYF
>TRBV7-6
CASSSSVKHTGELFF
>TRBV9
CASSGSGYNTEAFF
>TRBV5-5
CASSFEGAYNEQFF
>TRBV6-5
CASSTRDTQYF
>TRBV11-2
CASSLEASPSGANVLTF
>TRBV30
CAWTDANYGYTF
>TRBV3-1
CASSQEIASWELFF
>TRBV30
CAWSAGSVTEAFF